These T cell receptor beta chains were read from a single sample in a study of cytomegalovirus exposure and HLA in healthy donors. The method was immunoSEQ multiplex PCR; TCRdb's version includes in-frame clones alone and lacks a portion of them. The sample gives about 49,000 clones, almost 95% of which show up once; more than 1.4% is in the top ten. Sequenced input: PBMCs. The source is a man aged 18 to 30 in good health and CMV-seronegative. Each CDR3 is given with its conserved first and last residue. Fields, in order: D gene, V gene, clone size, J gene, CDR3 protein, CDR3 DNA. A D gene is named only where the DNA matches it firmly. Expanded clones are given a class, and other clones once, few, many or no size at all.

>NA|TRBV7-6|NA|TRBJ1-4
CASSLGWEGGEKLFF
TGTGCCAGCAGCTTAGGATGGGAGGGTGGTGAAAAACTGTTTTTT
>NA|TRBV28|NA|TRBJ1-3
CASISRAGNTIYF
TGTGCCAGCATTAGTCGCGCAGGAAACACCATATATTTT
>NA|TRBV10-3|NA|TRBJ1-1
CAISEGASAEAFF
TGTGCCATCAGTGAGGGGGCCAGCGCTGAAGCTTTCTTT
>NA|TRBV18|NA|TRBJ2-6
CASSSLTDSSGSGANVLTF
TGTGCCAGCTCATCACTCACTGACAGTTCGGGCTCTGGGGCCAACGTCCTGACTTTC
>TRBD1|TRBV2|NA|TRBJ2-3
CARDREPTDTQYF
TGTGCCAGGGACAGGGAACCCACAGATACGCAGTATTTT
>NA|TRBV5-1|NA|TRBJ1-4
CASSLALEREKLFF
TGCGCCAGCAGCTTGGCCCTCGAGAGGGAAAAACTGTTTTTT
>NA|TRBV28|few|TRBJ1-1
CASSLGQGNAEAFF
TGTGCCAGCAGTTTGGGGCAGGGGAATGCTGAAGCTTTCTTT
>NA|TRBV7-8|NA|TRBJ2-7
CASSLLFGSFDEQYF
TGTGCCAGCAGCTTACTTTTCGGGAGTTTCGACGAGCAGTACTTC
>TRBD1|TRBV5-1|NA|TRBJ1-1
CASSLERTGGDTEAFF
TGCGCCAGCAGCTTGGAACGGACAGGGGGGGACACTGAAGCTTTCTTT
>NA|TRBV9|once|TRBJ1-2
CASSVEDYRPFNYGYTF
TGTGCCAGCAGCGTAGAAGACTACAGACCTTTTAACTATGGCTACACCTTC
>NA|TRBV27|NA|TRBJ2-7
CATKLGGSRSDEQYF
TGTGCCACAAAGCTAGGAGGGTCTCGCTCTGACGAGCAGTACTTC
>TRBD2|TRBV29-1|once|TRBJ2-3
CSVRLAGGPTQYF
TGCAGCGTACGGTTAGCGGGAGGGCCTACGCAGTATTTT
>NA|TRBV12-1|NA|TRBJ2-3
CASSFVGQAYTDTQYF
TGTGCCAGCAGCTTTGTGGGACAGGCATACACAGATACGCAGTATTTT
>TRBD1|TRBV2|NA|TRBJ2-7
CASSDTGGSNSYEQYF
TGTGCCAGCAGTGATACAGGGGGTTCCAACTCCTACGAGCAGTACTTC
>NA|TRBV18|NA|TRBJ2-1
CASSPPSGDHNEQFF
TGTGCCAGCTCACCACCGTCAGGGGACCACAATGAGCAGTTCTTC
>NA|TRBV30|NA|TRBJ1-2
CACLWQKGYTF
TGTGCCTGTCTCTGGCAGAAGGGCTACACCTTC
>TRBD1|TRBV14|NA|TRBJ2-7
CASSWGTGKYEQYF
TGTGCCAGCAGCTGGGGGACAGGGAAGTACGAGCAGTACTTC
>TRBD2|TRBV5-4|NA|TRBJ2-1
CASSFGRTSGRGGNNEQFF
TGTGCCAGCAGCTTTGGCCGGACTAGCGGGAGGGGGGGCAACAATGAGCAGTTCTTC
>TRBD2|TRBV9|NA|TRBJ2-7
CASSVVPSGRTGEQYF
TGTGCCAGCAGCGTAGTTCCTAGCGGGAGGACTGGGGAGCAGTACTTC
>TRBD2|TRBV7-2|NA|TRBJ2-7
CASSLVGLAGSPNEQYF
TGTGCCAGCAGCTTAGTGGGTCTAGCGGGGAGCCCCAACGAGCAGTACTTC
>NA|TRBV6-5|NA|TRBJ2-7
CASSYEHEQYF
TGTGCCAGCAGTTACGAGCACGAGCAGTACTTC
>TRBD1|TRBV27|NA|TRBJ2-1
CASSLSGDRGYNEQFF
TGTGCCAGCAGTTTATCGGGGGACAGGGGTTACAATGAGCAGTTCTTC
>TRBD1|TRBV4-1|NA|TRBJ2-7
CASSQGQGYAYEQYF
TGCGCCAGCAGCCAAGGACAGGGGTACGCCTACGAGCAGTACTTC
>NA|TRBV6-4|once|TRBJ2-1
CASSPSYTSGAESLEQFF
TGTGCCAGCAGTCCGAGCTATACTTCAGGGGCAGAATCTTTGGAGCAGTTCTTC
>TRBD1|TRBV5-1|NA|TRBJ2-4
CASSRTGGEAGLNIQYF
TGCGCCAGCAGCCGGACAGGGGGAGAGGCAGGCTTAAACATTCAGTACTTC
>TRBD1|TRBV9|NA|TRBJ2-6
CASSPREGASSGANVLTF
TGTGCCAGCAGCCCTAGAGAGGGGGCTTCCTCTGGGGCCAACGTCCTGACTTTC
>TRBD1|TRBV19|NA|TRBJ1-5
CASRTGGYSNQPQHF
TGTGCCAGCCGAACAGGGGGCTATAGCAATCAGCCCCAGCATTTT
>NA|TRBV15|NA|TRBJ2-3
CATGLAEDTQYF
TGTGCCACCGGGCTAGCTGAAGATACGCAGTATTTT
>TRBD2|TRBV6-6|NA|TRBJ2-7
CASSRTSYEQYF
TGTGCCAGCAGTCGGACTAGTTACGAGCAGTACTTC
>NA|TRBV27|NA|TRBJ2-7
CASSSTQDWEYNEQYF
TGTGCCAGCAGTTCTACGCAGGACTGGGAGTATAACGAGCAGTACTTC
>TRBD2|TRBV4-1|NA|TRBJ2-1
CASSQAPPAGAYEQFF
TGCGCCAGCAGCCAAGCCCCCCCAGCGGGAGCCTATGAGCAGTTCTTC
>NA|TRBV5-4|NA|TRBJ2-1
CASSSSRVSYNEQFF
TGTGCCAGCAGCTCATCCCGGGTGTCCTACAATGAGCAGTTCTTC
>NA|TRBV18|once|TRBJ2-5
CASSPKEVQETQYF
TGTGCCAGCTCACCAAAAGAGGTCCAAGAGACCCAGTACTTC
>NA|TRBV18|NA|TRBJ2-1
CASSPTTGLGNEQFF
TGTGCCAGCTCACCCACTACAGGGTTGGGCAATGAGCAGTTCTTC
>NA|TRBV6-5|NA|TRBJ1-1
CASTSGMGTEAFF
TGTGCCAGCACCTCAGGGATGGGCACTGAAGCTTTCTTT
>TRBD1|TRBV7-6|NA|TRBJ1-1
CASSRGGQLNTEAFF
TGTGCCAGCAGTCGAGGGGGACAGTTAAACACTGAAGCTTTCTTT
>TRBD2|TRBV10-3|NA|TRBJ2-3
CAISDRAGGPDTQYF
TGTGCCATCAGTGATAGGGCGGGAGGCCCCGATACGCAGTATTTT
>TRBD1|TRBV27|NA|TRBJ2-1
CASSGDRLFF
TGTGCCAGCAGTGGGGACAGGCTTTTCTTC
>TRBD1|TRBV9|NA|TRBJ2-3
CASSATGHRTDTQYF
TGTGCCAGCAGCGCGACAGGGCATCGCACAGATACGCAGTATTTT
>TRBD2|TRBV4-2|NA|TRBJ2-7
CASSQVEAGAYHEQYF
TGTGCCAGCAGCCAAGTAGAGGCGGGAGCGTACCACGAGCAGTACTTC
>TRBD1|TRBV7-9|NA|TRBJ1-1
CASSLGTGKNTEAFF
TGTGCCAGCAGCTTGGGGACAGGGAAGAACACTGAAGCTTTCTTT
>NA|TRBV6-4|once|TRBJ1-4
CASSDNRGTTHKNEKLFF
TGTGCCAGCAGTGACAACCGAGGAACAACACATAAAAATGAAAAACTGTTTTTT
>TRBD2|TRBV10-2|NA|TRBJ2-3
CASSGGRRGTDTQYF
TGCGCCAGCTCAGGCGGGAGGAGGGGCACAGATACGCAGTATTTT
>TRBD1|TRBV11-2|few|TRBJ2-3
CASSGHRGRVWIGSDTQYF
TGTGCCAGCAGCGGGCACAGGGGGCGCGTCTGGATCGGATCAGATACGCAGTATTTT
>NA|TRBV7-9|NA|TRBJ2-1
CASTEDSSKYNEQFF
TGTGCCAGCACGGAAGACAGCTCGAAATACAATGAGCAGTTCTTC
>TRBD2|TRBV19|NA|TRBJ2-3
CASRGLATSTDTQYF
TGTGCCAGTAGAGGACTAGCGACTAGCACAGATACGCAGTATTTT
>NA|TRBV18|NA|TRBJ2-1
CASSPDGGSSSYNEQFF
TGTGCCAGCTCACCAGACGGCGGTTCGAGCTCCTACAATGAGCAGTTCTTC
>NA|TRBV7-2|NA|TRBJ2-1
CASSLGLASYNEQFF
TGTGCCAGCAGCTTAGGTCTAGCGTCGTACAATGAGCAGTTCTTC
>NA|TRBV6-1|NA|TRBJ1-1
CASTWDWMNTEAFF
TGTGCCAGCACGTGGGACTGGATGAACACTGAAGCTTTCTTT
>TRBD1|TRBV6-5|NA|TRBJ2-7
CASSQTGTGGYEQYF
TGTGCCAGCAGCCAGACCGGGACAGGGGGCTACGAGCAGTACTTC
>NA|TRBV5-4|NA|TRBJ1-1
CAGGKGVNTEAFF
TGTGCCGGTGGTAAAGGGGTCAACACTGAAGCTTTCTTT
>NA|TRBV27|NA|TRBJ2-1
CASSRTAPGYNEQFF
TGTGCCAGCAGTCGGACAGCCCCGGGGTACAATGAGCAGTTCTTC
>TRBD2|TRBV7-6|NA|TRBJ2-5
CASSELAVQETQYF
TGTGCCAGCAGCGAACTAGCGGTCCAAGAGACCCAGTACTTC
>NA|TRBV4-1|NA|TRBJ2-7
CASSQGALHYEQYF
TGCGCCAGCAGCCAAGGGGCGTTACACTACGAGCAGTACTTC